The sequence of this T cell receptor beta chain was determined in a study of shared clonotypes between healthy human individuals. Across the study: CD8 memory received one plate per donor, CD8 naive two, CD4 memory three and CD4 naive three.

The assay was immunoSEQ multiplex PCR, and TCRdb's table has in-frame clones only and misses some. Seen here are hundreds of thousands of clones, 80% to 95% observed once, and the top ten hold 24%. Naivety among CD8 cells was defined by CD45RO negativity and positive CCR7 selection, thereby excluding terminally differentiated effector memory CD45RA+ cells. The CDR3 runs 14 residues. Germline values: CDR1 MDHEN, CDR2 SYDVKM. V was shortened by 3 bases and J by 5 bases, with 13 bases between the two germline ends. The sequenced sample consisted of naive CD8+ T cells sorted from blood. The source of this sequence is a man under 40 in good health. The rearrangement uses TRBV28 and TRBJ2-5; D is possibly TRBD2 (6 bases). DNA of the CDR3: TGTGCCAGCAGTTTTTGGGGGGATGAGGAGACCCAGTACTTC. Translation: CASSFWGDEETQYF.